The 5 T cell receptor beta chains listed next were all sequenced from one sample in a study of blood T cells in healthy people across ages. The authors ran a second PCR of roughly 7 to 11 cycles using a sample-barcoded 5' primer and a J-beta primer mix. TCRdb ran MiXCR on the 5' RACE reads and lists one entry per CDR3 protein. The sample lists about 510,000 distinct CDR3 sequences, about 29% occurring once. These data are also associated with another study on T cells of mothers and their children.

Material for sequencing was blood. These receptor sequences come from a boy aged 2 to 10 in good health.

This clonotype was recorded a few times. V is TRBV11-2 and J is TRBJ2-4, with D possibly called TRBD1 or TRBD2 (5 bases each). The CDR3 runs 13 residues. The V gene lost 4 bases and the J gene lost 16 bases, with 20 bases spanning the gap. From germline, CDR1 is SGHAT and CDR2 FQNNGV. CDR3 sequence: CASSSPNRDGVYF. The CDR3 DNA reads TGTGCCAGCAGCTCCCCCAACCGGGACGGGGTATACTTC.

The chain employs TRBV11-2 and TRBJ2-1, with 7 bases identical to TRBD2. Germline-derived CDR1 and CDR2 are SGHAT and FQNNGV. This CDR3 is built from 15 residues. V was pared by 5 bases and J by 6 bases, with 10 bases of the junction left unmatched. CDR3 sequence (DNA): TGTGCCAGCAGCCTGGGGCTAGCGGCTATCAATGAGCAGTTCTTC. This translates into CASSLGLAAINEQFF.

The chain employs TRBV9 and TRBJ2-3; TRBD2 might be the D (6 bases). CDR3 length equals 15 residues. The germline gives CDR1 SGDLS, CDR2 YYNGEE. V dropped 1 base and J dropped 4 bases, with 13 bases sitting between them. The CDR3, as DNA: TGTGCCAGCAGCGTAAGCGCGGGATTCCCAGATACGCAGTATTTT. Translated: CASSVSAGFPDTQYF.

This chain links TRBV20-1 with TRBJ2-1, with 11 nucleotides matching TRBD2. The CDR3 loop spans 14 amino acids. CDR1 and CDR2 (germline): DFQATT, SNEGSKA (reference sequence). V lost 7 bases to trimming and J lost 8 bases; unmatched junction nucleotides: 10. CDR3 protein: CSEVDSGGADEQFF. The DNA for the CDR3 is TGCAGTGAGGTCGATAGCGGGGGGGCGGATGAGCAGTTCTTC.

This clonotype was counted only a few times. The chain has TRBV15 and TRBJ2-1, with D perhaps TRBD2 (6 bases). Trimming stripped 1 base from V and 5 bases from J, with 18 bases between. Germline V lookup: CDR1 LNHNV, CDR2 YYDKDF (reference sequence). There are 17 residues in the CDR3. CDR3 protein: CATSRVYGDLSNNEQFF. The CDR3 coding sequence is TGTGCCACCAGCAGAGTCTATGGGGACTTAAGTAACAATGAGCAGTTCTTC.